This is a list of T cell receptor beta chains from one sample in a study of spatial heterogeneity in lung cancer. TCRdb re-analysed the 5' RACE reads in MiXCR, keeping a single row per CDR3 protein. Of some 38,000 distinct CDR3 sequences in the sample, 3.1% were seen once. The sequences come from normal lung tissue next to the tumor, collected at surgery. These receptors came from a male donor with early-stage non-small cell lung cancer. CDR3s include the opening cysteine and the closing phenylalanine or tryptophan. The D gene is left open where the match is weak. Size values are once, few and many counts, or a class for expanded clones, and some rows have none.

DNA: TGTGCCAGCTCCCTTGGACAGGGCGGTTCACCCCTCCACTTT
CDR3: CASSLGQGGSPLHF
J: TRBJ1-6
V: TRBV6-5
D: TRBD1
size: many

DNA: TGTGCCAGCAGCTCGACCATGAACACTGAAGCTTTCTTT
CDR3: CASSSTMNTEAFF
J: TRBJ1-1
V: TRBV7-9
D: -
size: many

DNA: TGTGCCAGCAGCTCCTGGGACGCCCAGACCGAGCAGTACTTC
CDR3: CASSSWDAQTEQYF
J: TRBJ2-7
V: TRBV7-2
D: -
size: many

DNA: TGTGCCAGCAGCTTTTCAGGGGGCTTACCCTACGAGCAGTACTTC
CDR3: CASSFSGGLPYEQYF
J: TRBJ2-7
V: TRBV7-6
D: TRBD1
size: few

DNA: TGTGCCAGCAGCTTAGTCGAGACAGGGTCCGTAGCCTTC
CDR3: CASSLVETGSVAF
J: TRBJ1-2
V: TRBV7-2
D: TRBD1
size: many

DNA: TGCAGTGCCATGACTAGCGGTACTGAGACCCAGTACTTC
CDR3: CSAMTSGTETQYF
J: TRBJ2-5
V: TRBV20-1
D: TRBD2
size: -

DNA: TGTGCCAGCAGCCGGGGACACTACGAGCAGTACTTC
CDR3: CASSRGHYEQYF
J: TRBJ2-7
V: TRBV5-6
D: -
size: few

DNA: TGTGCCAGCAGTTTAGGACTACCGGCCTACGAGCAGTACTTC
CDR3: CASSLGLPAYEQYF
J: TRBJ2-7
V: TRBV28
D: -
size: -

DNA: TGTGCCAGCTTCGTCAGCGCCGGTCAGCCCCAGCATTTT
CDR3: CASFVSAGQPQHF
J: TRBJ1-5
V: TRBV2
D: -
size: many

DNA: TGCGCCAGCAGCTTAAACCCCACCGGGGAGCTGTTTTTT
CDR3: CASSLNPTGELFF
J: TRBJ2-2
V: TRBV5-1
D: -
size: many

DNA: TGTGCCAGCAGTTTCAGAGGAGTCGGGTACGAGCAGTACTTC
CDR3: CASSFRGVGYEQYF
J: TRBJ2-7
V: TRBV28
D: -
size: many

DNA: TGCAGTGCTAGGAAGACAGGTAATAGCAATCAGCCCCAGCATTTT
CDR3: CSARKTGNSNQPQHF
J: TRBJ1-5
V: TRBV20-1
D: -
size: many

DNA: TGTGCCAGCAGTAGTCAGGGCACAGATACGCAGTATTTT
CDR3: CASSSQGTDTQYF
J: TRBJ2-3
V: TRBV25-1
D: -
size: many

DNA: TGTGCCAGCAATGTGGGGGCCGGGCAGCCCCAGCATTTT
CDR3: CASNVGAGQPQHF
J: TRBJ1-5
V: TRBV2
D: -
size: few

DNA: TGTGCCAGCAGCCAAAGAACTGAGGGGAGGTATGGCTACACCTTC
CDR3: CASSQRTEGRYGYTF
J: TRBJ1-2
V: TRBV3-1
D: -
size: many

DNA: TGCGCCAGCAGCCAAGGAGGGACAACTAATGAAAAACTGTTTTTT
CDR3: CASSQGGTTNEKLFF
J: TRBJ1-4
V: TRBV4-1
D: -
size: many

DNA: TGTGCCAGCTCACCAAATACAGGGGGGAACCCCTACGAGCAGTACTTC
CDR3: CASSPNTGGNPYEQYF
J: TRBJ2-7
V: TRBV18
D: TRBD1
size: many

DNA: TGTGCCAGCAGTTACCGACGCACAGATACGCAGTATTTT
CDR3: CASSYRRTDTQYF
J: TRBJ2-3
V: TRBV6-5
D: -
size: many

DNA: TGTGCCAGCAGCCAAGATTTTAGTCGCTCCTACAATGAGCAGTTCTTC
CDR3: CASSQDFSRSYNEQFF
J: TRBJ2-1
V: TRBV4-2
D: -
size: many

DNA: TGCAGCGTAGGTGGGGACAGGGGGCACTCTGAAGCTTTCTTT
CDR3: CSVGGDRGHSEAFF
J: TRBJ1-1
V: TRBV29-1
D: TRBD1
size: many

DNA: TGCAGTGCTAGGGCAGGGAGGGAGACCCAGTACTTC
CDR3: CSARAGRETQYF
J: TRBJ2-5
V: TRBV20-1
D: -
size: few

DNA: TGCAGTGCTAGAGATCGGTACCCCACTGAAGCTTTCTTT
CDR3: CSARDRYPTEAFF
J: TRBJ1-1
V: TRBV20-1
D: -
size: many

DNA: TGTGCCAGCAGCCGACTAGCCGTCGGGGAGCTGTTTTTT
CDR3: CASSRLAVGELFF
J: TRBJ2-2
V: TRBV27
D: TRBD2
size: many